A single sample gave rise to the 21 T cell receptor beta chains below, sequenced in a study of T cell responses to AZD1222 COVID-19 vaccine. The table came from immunoSEQ multiplex PCR; TCRdb's copy has only in-frame clones and leaves some out. Found here are approximately 120,000 clones, around nine tenths of them singletons; the top ten hold 10% to 15%. The sequences come from peripheral blood, collected on day 0 of AZD1222 vaccination. The receptors derive from an adult in good health.

A few counts support this clone. J is TRBJ2-3 and V is TRBV24-1; 8 bases line up with TRBD1. Germline V gene sequence: CDR1 KGHDR, CDR2 SFDVKD. V dropped 6 bases and J dropped 11; count of bases not matched to a gene: 6. The CDR3 runs to 12 residues. The CDR3 is CATSLSGTGQYF. In DNA form, the CDR3 reads TGTGCCACCAGTCTTTCGGGGACAGGGCAGTATTTT.

The chain combines TRBV29-1 with TRBJ1-1; 10 positions agree with TRBD1. Trimming cost V 1 base and J 5 bases; bases outside gene matches: 7. CDR3 length equals 15 residues. Germline values: CDR1 SQVTM, CDR2 ANQGSEA. The CDR3 here is CSVEGTGGVETEAFF. The CDR3 nucleotides are TGCAGCGTTGAAGGGACAGGGGGGGTAGAGACTGAAGCTTTCTTT.

This chain uses TRBV7-6 with TRBJ2-3; TRBD2 aligns across 7 bases. Germline V gene sequence: CDR1 SGHVS, CDR2 FNYEAQ. The CDR3 sequence is 18 residues long. V gave up 0 bases and J gave up 1 base; unmatched junction bases: 10. The CDR3 bases are TGTGCCAGCAGCTTAGCGGGGCCTAGCGGTGTAGGCACAGATACGCAGTATTTT. Translated: CASSLAGPSGVGTDTQYF.

The CDR3 here is CASSLWAGTGANEQYF. The CDR3 DNA is TGTGCCAGCAGTTTATGGGCCGGGACAGGGGCCAACGAGCAGTACTTC. The J gene is TRBJ2-7, the V gene TRBV27; the match to TRBD1 covers 10 bases. V dropped 1 base and J dropped 5; count of bases not matched to a gene: 8. Looked up from germline, CDR1 is MNHEY and CDR2 is SMNVEV (reference sequence). This CDR3 contains 16 residues.

This chain uses TRBV5-1 with TRBJ2-2, with TRBD2 matching 14 bases. Germline V gene lookup returns CDR1 SGHRS and CDR2 YFSETQ. Germline trimming cut 0 bases from V and 2 bases from J; bases unmatched to any gene: 9. The CDR3 consists of 20 residues. The CDR3 DNA follows: TGCGCCAGCAGCTTGGAGGGACTAGCGGGAGTGGGGGCTAACACCGGGGAGCTGTTTTTT. It is translated as CASSLEGLAGVGANTGELFF. The variable domain in full, with the rest retrieved from reference TRBV5-1 and TRBJ2-2, is KAGVTQTPRYLIKTRGQQVTLSCSPISGHRSVSWYQQTPGQGLQFLFEYFSETQRNKGNFPGRFSGRQFSNSRSEMNVSTLELGDSALYLCASSLEGLAGVGANTGELFFGEGSRLTVL.

The chain recombines TRBV5-1 with TRBJ2-7; 9 bases are a match to TRBD1. Looked up from germline, CDR1 is SGHRS and CDR2 is YFSETQ. Trimming at V came to 7 bases and at J to 2 bases, leaving 10 bases not matched to a gene. The CDR3 spans 15 residues. This chain's CDR3 is CASSGQGSGAYEQYF. In DNA, the CDR3 is TGCGCCAGCTCTGGACAGGGGTCTGGGGCCTACGAGCAGTACTTC.

The gene calls are TRBV9 and TRBJ1-3; no firm D call. The CDR3 length is 13 residues. V was cut by 5 bases and J by 7 bases, with 13 bases left in between. CDR1 and CDR2 (germline): SGDLS, YYNGEE. CDR3 loop: CASSQDSRNTIYF. The CDR3 DNA is TGTGCCAGCAGTCAGGACTCCCGCAACACCATATATTTT.

This clone was picked up a small number of times. V and J are TRBV4-3 and TRBJ1-6, with D perhaps matching TRBD1 (6 bases). This CDR3 is built from 15 residues. CDR1 and CDR2 (germline): LGHNA, YSLEER. V gave up 3 bases and J gave up 6 bases, with 12 bases separating them. DNA for the CDR3: TGCGCCAGCAGCCAGACGGACAGTTCTAATTCACCCCTCCACTTT. Protein product: CASSQTDSSNSPLHF.

This clone was counted once. The CDR3 DNA reads as TGTGCCAGCAGCGGGGGACAGGCGCACCACAAGGCCCAGCATTTT. It is translated as CASSGGQAHHKAQHF. The genes are TRBV6-2 or TRBV6-3 and TRBJ1-5; TRBD1 aligns across 8 bases. CDR1 is MNHEY, CDR2 SVGEGT, per germline. V gave up 6 bases and J gave up 11 bases; unmatched junction bases: 15. This CDR3 spans 15 amino acids.

V is TRBV9 and J is TRBJ2-1; no reliable D call. The CDR3 covers 12 residues. V was shortened by 0 bases and J by 9 bases, with 7 bases between the two germline ends. The germline V gene has CDR1 SGDLS and CDR2 YYNGEE. The CDR3 nucleotides read TGTGCCAGCAGCGTAGAATGGGGTGAGCAGTTCTTC. It specifies CASSVEWGEQFF.

V is TRBV5-1 and J is TRBJ2-1; 9 bases are shared with TRBD1. CDR3 length equals 15 residues. The V segment lost 0 bases and the J segment 7 bases; nucleotides outside the gene matches: 5. In germline, CDR1 is SGHRS, CDR2 YFSETQ. CDR3 amino acids: CASSLDGTGWNEQFF. DNA of the CDR3: TGCGCCAGCAGCTTGGATGGGACAGGGTGGAATGAGCAGTTCTTC.

J is TRBJ1-1 and V is TRBV28; the D is unclear. The CDR3 consists of 13 residues. V dropped 7 bases and J dropped 5 bases, with 14 bases sitting between them. CDR1 MDHEN and CDR2 SYDVKM come from the germline V gene. CDR3: CASIPTGLTEAFF. CDR3 sequence (DNA): TGTGCCAGCATTCCCACTGGGCTAACTGAAGCTTTCTTT.

The chain links TRBV5-4 to TRBJ2-2; 12 bases fit TRBD2. Germline CDR1 reads SGHNT; CDR2 reads YYREEE (reference sequence). The CDR3 is 16 residues long. J lost 5 bases, V lost 4 bases, and 6 bases had no gene match. CDR3: CASSPGTSGLTGELFF. In DNA, the CDR3 is TGTGCCAGCAGCCCAGGGACTAGCGGGCTTACCGGGGAGCTGTTTTTT.

The chain couples TRBV5-4 to TRBJ2-1; no reliable D call. The CDR3 spans 12 residues. Germline CDR1 SGHNT, CDR2 YYREEE (reference sequence). Trimming removed 1 base at V and 10 bases at J, with 9 bases between. The CDR3 loop is CASSLLFGEQFF. CDR3 DNA sequence: TGTGCCAGCAGCTTGCTGTTTGGGGAGCAGTTCTTC.

This clone was detected once. Mismatch with germline at one junction end may stem from a read error. This chain joins TRBV10-3 and TRBJ2-5, with TRBD1 as a possible D gene (5 bases). Per germline, CDR1 ENHRY and CDR2 SYGVKD. There are 12 residues in the CDR3. DNA of the CDR3: TGTGCCATCAGTGAGGCTGAGGACAAATTGGACTTC. This sequence encodes CAISEAEDKLDF.

The V gene is TRBV7-2, the J gene TRBJ1-2; D unresolved. The CDR3 length is 14 residues. V was trimmed by 4 bases and J by 2 bases, leaving 11 bases between them. CDR1 is SGHTA, CDR2 FQGNSA, per germline. The CDR3 DNA sequence: TGTGCCAGCAGCTATATAACGGGGAACTATGGCTACACCTTC. Its translation is CASSYITGNYGYTF. Full variable domain (outside the CDR3, taken from reference TRBV7-2 and TRBJ1-2): GAGVSQSPSNKVTEKGKDVELRCDPISGHTALYWYRQSLGQGLEFLIYFQGNSAPDKSGLPSDRFSAERTGGSVSTLTIQRTQQEDSAVYLCASSYITGNYGYTFGSGTRLTVV.

To note about this clone: This CDR3 is missing its conserved last phenylalanine or tryptophan, likely due to a read error. No DNA is shown, since the ends of the CDR3 on it are uncertain; the CDR3 is the one TCRdb lists. The rearrangement links TRBV30 to TRBJ2-7; the table names TRBD2, a call not compared with the DNA. The germline V gene encodes CDR1 GTSNPN and CDR2 SVGIG (reference sequence). The CDR3 adds up to 11 amino acids, both ends counted. The CDR3: CAWSQGRTRGI.

The J gene is TRBJ1-4, the V gene TRBV10-2, with 9 bases fitting TRBD1. From germline, CDR1 is WSHSY and CDR2 SAAADI. CDR3 length: 16 amino acids. Trimming took 6 bases from V and 2 from J; bases not matched to a gene: 7. This chain's CDR3 is CASRKTTGGTNEKLFF. In nucleotides, the CDR3 is TGCGCCAGCAGGAAGACCACAGGGGGCACTAATGAAAAACTGTTTTTT.

The chain carries TRBV7-9 and TRBJ2-3, with D unresolved. V was shortened by 3 bases and J by 6 bases, with 10 bases between the two germline ends. The germline V gene encodes CDR1 SEHNR and CDR2 FQNEAQ (reference sequence). CDR3 length: 13 residues. CDR3 in DNA: TGTGCCAGCAGCTTCCCTAACCAGGATACGCAGTATTTT. This translates into CASSFPNQDTQYF.

This CDR3 is CASSFGGETQYF. CDR3 nucleotides: TGCGCCAGCAGCTTCGGGGGAGAGACCCAGTACTTC. V and J are TRBV5-1 and TRBJ2-5; weak D call: TRBD2 (6 bases). In germline, CDR1 is SGHRS, CDR2 YFSETQ. This CDR3 comprises 12 residues. Deletions cut 2 bases from V and 4 bases from J, with 6 bases between. The whole variable domain, filled in from reference TRBV5-1 and TRBJ2-5, reads KAGVTQTPRYLIKTRGQQVTLSCSPISGHRSVSWYQQTPGQGLQFLFEYFSETQRNKGNFPGRFSGRQFSNSRSEMNVSTLELGDSALYLCASSFGGETQYFGPGTRLLVL.

The chain combines TRBV6-6 with TRBJ1-1, with 9 bases aligning to TRBD1. Germline values: CDR1 MNHNY, CDR2 SVGAGI (reference sequence). The V and J ends lost 5 bases and 4 bases, in that order; junction bases with no gene match: 11. This CDR3 contains 16 residues. CDR3 sequence (DNA): TGTGCCAGCAGTAGATATAAGGGACAGGGAATCACTGAAGCTTTCTTT. It encodes CASSRYKGQGITEAFF.